The rows below give T cell receptor beta chains drawn from one sample of a study of early T cells in non-severe SARS-CoV-2 infection. TCRdb reanalysed the 5' RACE reads using MiXCR and keeps one entry per CDR3 protein. The data contain around 68,000 distinct CDR3 sequences, around an eighth of them singletons. The material sequenced was whole blood, taken at baseline. These receptors all come from an adult who was a healthcare worker with PCR-confirmed SARS-CoV-2 infection or an uninfected control (not recorded which). Each CDR3 is given with its conserved first and last residue. The order of the fields is V gene, D gene, J gene, clone size, CDR3 protein, CDR3 DNA. The D gene is left open where the match is weak. Clone size is stated in some rows and not others, as once, few, many or a class when expanded.

TRBV6-2/TRBV6-3	NA	TRBJ1-1	many	CASIDRSEAFF	TGTGCCAGCATCGACAGGTCTGAAGCTTTCTTT
TRBV7-2	NA	TRBJ1-4	NA	CASSPNTGNNEKLFF	TGTGCCAGCAGCCCAAACACAGGGAATAATGAAAAACTGTTTTTT
TRBV11-2	TRBD1	TRBJ1-2	many	CASSPGTGNYGYTF	TGTGCCAGCAGTCCCGGGACAGGGAACTATGGCTACACCTTC
TRBV12-3/TRBV12-4	TRBD2	TRBJ2-3	few	CASSFWGGIADTQYF	TGTGCCAGCAGTTTTTGGGGGGGTATCGCAGATACGCAGTATTTT
TRBV27	NA	TRBJ2-7	NA	CASSPFRRGLWSSYEQYF	TGTGCCAGCAGTCCCTTCAGGCGGGGGCTTTGGAGCTCCTACGAGCAGTACTTC
TRBV12-5	NA	TRBJ1-4	NA	CASGLGEVATNEKLFF	TGTGCTAGTGGTTTGGGGGAGGTCGCAACTAATGAAAAACTGTTTTTT
TRBV10-2	NA	TRBJ1-4	many	CASRRDSNEKLFF	TGCGCCAGCAGGAGGGACTCTAATGAAAAACTGTTTTTT
TRBV7-9	NA	TRBJ2-2	NA	CASSLLRMADTGELFF	TGTGCCAGCAGCTTACTGCGAATGGCGGACACCGGGGAGCTGTTTTTT
TRBV28	NA	TRBJ2-7	few	CASRGGLSYEQYF	TGTGCCAGCAGGGGGGGACTCTCCTACGAGCAGTACTTC
TRBV12-3/TRBV12-4	NA	TRBJ1-5	NA	CASSLYGGQPQHF	TGTGCCAGCAGTTTGTATGGTGGACAGCCCCAGCATTTT
TRBV19	NA	TRBJ1-5	medium-sized	CASSINQQGNQPQHF	TGTGCCAGTAGTATAAACCAACAGGGCAATCAGCCCCAGCATTTT
TRBV12-3/TRBV12-4	NA	TRBJ2-7	few	CATTLGGSSYEQYF	TGTGCCACCACTCTGGGTGGGAGCTCCTACGAGCAGTACTTC
TRBV29-1	NA	TRBJ2-2	few	CSVKGGTGELFF	TGCAGCGTTAAAGGGGGAACCGGGGAGCTGTTTTTT
TRBV12-3/TRBV12-4	TRBD2	TRBJ2-1	few	CASSLGLAGNEQFF	TGTGCCAGCAGCCTCGGACTAGCGGGCAATGAGCAGTTCTTC
TRBV2	TRBD2	TRBJ2-3	few	CASSTPGTITQYF	TGTGCCAGCAGTACCCCTGGGACTATTACGCAGTATTTT